The source of this TCR beta chain is a study of PD-1 blockade in classical Hodgkin lymphoma. Study results and limitations: Sources of repertoire differences remain undefined, possibly disease activity or prior therapy. It was CD4+ TCR diversity, not CD8+, that rose significantly by C4D1. Those patients who began receiving nivolumab less than 1 year after ASCT had lower diversity, and they were excluded. When set against healthy donors, newly diagnosed patients were reported to show lower baseline TCR diversity.

Between the trimmed V and J ends, which lost 1 base and 2 bases, there was a span of 18 bases. This CDR3 is built from 18 residues. Germline-derived CDR1 and CDR2 are MGHRA and YSYEKL. Each patient experienced a relapse that followed autologous stem cell transplantation, and brentuximab vedotin exposure varied. About this clone: Its matching antigen is unknown.

Clones were read by immunoSEQ multiplex PCR, and TCRdb kept only the in-frame ones, dropping some. The sample consists of more than 10,000 clones, 80% of them appearing once. Sample: peripheral blood mononuclear cells (PBMCs), taken at baseline. The receptor was derived from a human donor with classical Hodgkin lymphoma. The chain uses TRBV4-1 and TRBJ2-4; D remains ambiguous. The CDR3 nucleotides are TGCGCCAGCAGCCAAGCAGGCCTCTTACTAAACTCCAAAAACATTCAGTACTTC. This gives the protein CASSQAGLLLNSKNIQYF.